This T cell receptor (beta chain) was sequenced for a study of cytomegalovirus exposure and HLA in healthy donors. The PCR had 60 Vbeta and 13 Jbeta primers. Sequenced by immunoSEQ multiplex PCR; TCRdb stores in-frame clones only, minus some. Of some 150,000 clones in the sample, over 80% were seen once. CDR1 is SEHNR and CDR2 is FQNEAQ in the germline V gene (reference sequence). The CDR3 has 16 residues. Losses at the gene ends were 5 bases for V and 1 base for J; bases not matched to a gene: 10. This receptor was identified in a woman aged 25 to 39 in good health and CMV-seronegative. The gene calls are TRBV7-9 and TRBJ1-1; 7 positions match TRBD1. The sample comprised PBMCs. The CDR3 region has the DNA TGTGCCAGCAGCGCCCCCCTTCGGACAGGGAACACTGAAGCTTTCTTT. Its protein product is CASSAPLRTGNTEAFF.